This TCR beta chain was retrieved from a study of T cell clonality in common variable immunodeficiency. Method: immunoSEQ multiplex PCR; TCRdb's copy keeps in-frame clones and lacks some. This sample has 55,000 to 65,000 clones and no singletons, with approximately 1.6% in the ten largest. CDR3 length: 14 residues. The V and J ends lost 7 bases and 3 bases, in that order; junction bases with no gene match: 8. The germline CDR1 and CDR2 sequences are SGHTA and FQGNSA. This clone was seen many times. Its antigen is still unknown. The read comes to an end 3 residues before the CDR3 does, leaving the germline J gene to fill in the end. Study results and limitations: Fewer TCRbeta clones were shared among CVID subjects than controls. What drives increased CVID clonality needs T cell subpopulation sequencing. CVID subjects showed higher TCRbeta clonality than healthy controls.

The sequenced material came from peripheral blood mononuclear cells. This sequence joins TRBV7-2 and TRBJ1-2; TRBD1 agrees at 7 bases. This clonotype was obtained from a person aged 18 to 69 in good health. Partial CDR3 DNA: TGTGCCAGCACCAACCCGGGACAGTACTATGGC. This sequence encodes CASTNPGQYYG. The whole CDR3 protein reads CASTNPGQYYGYTF.